The rows below give T cell receptor beta chains drawn from one sample of a study of beta chain features in type 1 diabetes. Here immunoSEQ multiplex PCR was the method, and the copy in TCRdb shows in-frame clones only, minus some. The repertoire includes about 290,000 clones, 7.5% to 9.5% of them detected once, and approximately 1% sits in the top ten. Source material: central memory CD4+ T cells from blood. The receptors here all came from a woman aged 18-29 years in good health. Each CDR3 is given with its conserved first and last residue. A D gene is named only where the DNA matches it firmly. Clone size appears in some rows only: once, few, many, or a class for an expanded clone.

cdr3_nt: TGCAGCGTGAGGTGGGGGTCGGACACCGGGGAGCTGTTTTTT
cdr3_aa: CSVRWGSDTGELFF
j_call: TRBJ2-2
clone_size: .
d_call: .
v_call: TRBV29-1

cdr3_nt: TGCAGCGTTGGGGGGGACAGGGGCCTGAGGGATACGCAGTATTTT
cdr3_aa: CSVGGDRGLRDTQYF
j_call: TRBJ2-3
clone_size: .
d_call: TRBD1
v_call: TRBV29-1

cdr3_nt: TGCGCCAGCAGCTTGGAGTCCGGGACACTTGAAAAACTGTTTTTT
cdr3_aa: CASSLESGTLEKLFF
j_call: TRBJ1-4
clone_size: few
d_call: .
v_call: TRBV5-1

cdr3_nt: TGTGCCAGCTCACCACCAGGGTTCACTGAAGCTTTCTTT
cdr3_aa: CASSPPGFTEAFF
j_call: TRBJ1-1
clone_size: few
d_call: .
v_call: TRBV18

cdr3_nt: TGCAGTGTGGGTACGCAGTATTTT
cdr3_aa: CSVGTQYF
j_call: TRBJ2-3
clone_size: many
d_call: .
v_call: TRBV20-1

cdr3_nt: TGCGCCAGCATCAACAGAGGCGTTGCGGACACTGAAGCTTTCTTT
cdr3_aa: CASINRGVADTEAFF
j_call: TRBJ1-1
clone_size: few
d_call: .
v_call: TRBV5-1

cdr3_nt: TGTGCCAGCAGCCTGGGACTAGCGGGGGGCCTGGGAGAGACCCAGTACTTC
cdr3_aa: CASSLGLAGGLGETQYF
j_call: TRBJ2-5
clone_size: few
d_call: TRBD2
v_call: TRBV4-2

cdr3_nt: TGTGCCAGCAGTAGTGGGGATGGCTACACCTTC
cdr3_aa: CASSSGDGYTF
j_call: TRBJ1-2
clone_size: few
d_call: .
v_call: TRBV5-6

cdr3_nt: TGTGCCAGCAGACGCCAGGGGAGGGACACTGAAGCTTTCTTT
cdr3_aa: CASRRQGRDTEAFF
j_call: TRBJ1-1
clone_size: .
d_call: .
v_call: TRBV2

cdr3_nt: TGCGCCAGCAGGGTGACTACAGGGAATGAGCAGTTCTTC
cdr3_aa: CASRVTTGNEQFF
j_call: TRBJ2-1
clone_size: many
d_call: .
v_call: TRBV5-1

cdr3_nt: TGTGCCAGCAGCCCCCGAATTAGGGATACGCAGTATTTT
cdr3_aa: CASSPRIRDTQYF
j_call: TRBJ2-3
clone_size: few
d_call: .
v_call: TRBV4-2

cdr3_nt: TGTGCCAGCAGCTCCCCGACCAGGGTAGGAAAGAGTATAAGTGGCTACACCTTC
cdr3_aa: CASSSPTRVGKSISGYTF
j_call: TRBJ1-2
clone_size: .
d_call: .
v_call: TRBV7-2

cdr3_nt: TGTGCCAGCTCACCGGACAGGCGATCCCAAGAGACCCAGTACTTC
cdr3_aa: CASSPDRRSQETQYF
j_call: TRBJ2-5
clone_size: .
d_call: TRBD1
v_call: TRBV18

cdr3_nt: TGTGCCAGCAGCTTACTAGCCGGGAATGGGGGCAATGAGCAGTTCTTC
cdr3_aa: CASSLLAGNGGNEQFF
j_call: TRBJ2-1
clone_size: .
d_call: .
v_call: TRBV7-2

cdr3_nt: TGTGCCACCAGCAGAGACGGCGGCGGGGGGAGCACAGATACGCAGTATTTT
cdr3_aa: CATSRDGGGGSTDTQYF
j_call: TRBJ2-3
clone_size: few
d_call: TRBD2
v_call: TRBV15

cdr3_nt: TGTGCCAGCAGTCCTCCCCTAGGTGGCTACACCTTC
cdr3_aa: CASSPPLGGYTF
j_call: TRBJ1-2
clone_size: many
d_call: .
v_call: TRBV28

cdr3_nt: TGCGCCAGCAGACAGGGAATGACAGATACGCAGTATTTT
cdr3_aa: CASRQGMTDTQYF
j_call: TRBJ2-3
clone_size: .
d_call: .
v_call: TRBV5-1

cdr3_nt: TGTGCCAGCATCGCCCTGGTCGCAAGCACAGATACGCAGTATTTT
cdr3_aa: CASIALVASTDTQYF
j_call: TRBJ2-3
clone_size: .
d_call: .
v_call: TRBV2

cdr3_nt: TGCAGCGTGCACAGGGGGAGCTACGAGCAGTACTTC
cdr3_aa: CSVHRGSYEQYF
j_call: TRBJ2-7
clone_size: many
d_call: TRBD1
v_call: TRBV29-1

cdr3_nt: TGTGCCAGCATTATACTAACGACTAAAGATACGCAGTATTTT
cdr3_aa: CASIILTTKDTQYF
j_call: TRBJ2-3
clone_size: few
d_call: .
v_call: TRBV6-6

cdr3_nt: TGTGCCAGCAGCTTAGGTGGACAGCAAGAGACCCAGTACTTC
cdr3_aa: CASSLGGQQETQYF
j_call: TRBJ2-5
clone_size: few
d_call: .
v_call: TRBV7-2

cdr3_nt: TGTGCCAGCAGTCAGAACGAGGGCCGGAATTTCTACAATGAGCAGTTCTTC
cdr3_aa: CASSQNEGRNFYNEQFF
j_call: TRBJ2-1
clone_size: few
d_call: .
v_call: TRBV7-2

cdr3_nt: TGTGCCAGCAGCTTTGGACAGGATAAGCAGTTCTTC
cdr3_aa: CASSFGQDKQFF
j_call: TRBJ2-1
clone_size: .
d_call: TRBD1
v_call: TRBV7-3